This T cell receptor (beta chain) was profiled in a study of T-cell reconstitution after alpha-beta-depleted transplantation in children. Study results and limitations: Roughly two months post-transplant, alpha-beta T cells reportedly originated from several hundred graft clones that had expanded.

This clonotype was seen more than once but under ten times. Its antigen remains unknown. Losses at the gene ends were 3 bases for V and 8 bases for J; bases not matched to a gene: 2. CDR1 is SGHDT, CDR2 YYEEEE, per germline. The length of the CDR3 is 14 residues. Using unique molecular identifiers, the investigators prepared the TCRbeta library. TCRdb ran MiXCR on the PCR reads and lists one entry per CDR3 protein. The sample includes some 80,000 distinct CDR3 sequences, 15% to 20% seen only once; the top ten take about 51%. The source material was PBMCs, mostly from graft donor cells, sampled 360 days after TCRalphabeta/CD19-depleted stem cell transplant. The chain combines TRBV5-6 with TRBJ2-1, with 13 bases that match TRBD2. This TCR was recovered from a male patient between 2 and 10 years old who had a stem cell transplant for acute lymphoblastic leukemia, so the T cells may come from the graft donor. The CDR3 sequence is CASSWTSGSYEQFF. The CDR3 coding sequence is TGTGCCAGCAGCTGGACTAGCGGGAGCTATGAGCAGTTCTTC.